This TCR beta chain was obtained from a study of blood T cell repertoires in COVID-19. Study overall: Material from acute and convalescent COVID-19 was sourced from the United States, Italy and Spain. The cDNA or gDNA used as material had been derived from T cells, B-cell-depleted T cells, or PBMCs.

The V gene end was trimmed by 0 bases and the J gene end by 5 bases; junction bases not matched to a gene: 7. CDR3 length: 17 amino acids. CDR1 and CDR2 (germline): SGHTA, FQGNSA. As handled by the study authors: Reference gene primer amplification gave nucleated cell count estimates. Produced via immunoSEQ multiplex PCR; TCRdb's table is partial and in-frame only. V and J calls and clone size come straight from that table; D and trimming were deduced from the DNA. The data show some 130,000 clones, about 76% seen once. Input material: peripheral blood. This sequence was found in a man older than 75 with acute or convalescent COVID-19. V is TRBV7-2 and J is TRBJ2-5; TRBD2 agrees at 12 bases. The CDR3 bases are TGTGCCAGCAGCTTAGCGGGGCTAGCGGGGGGGTCGGAGACCCAGTACTTC. It yields the protein CASSLAGLAGGSETQYF.